These 8 T cell receptor beta chains came from one sample sequenced in a study of liver allograft versus peripheral blood T cells. Study-wide background: Repertoires of T cell receptors in transplanted livers were compared with recipients' peripheral blood repertoires.

Using its own MiXCR run on the reads, TCRdb lists one record per CDR3 protein. The data hold a few thousand distinct CDR3 sequences, with around 14% observed a single time. These receptors all stem from a human patient who had a liver transplant. Some T cells may trace back to the graft donor.

Details on this clonotype: It may be a read error: a sequence one base away is much more abundant. The chain employs TRBV6-1 and TRBJ1-2, with D unresolved. CDR3 length: 13 amino acids. The V and J ends lost 5 bases and 8 bases respectively, with 15 bases between them. The germline V gene has CDR1 MNHNS and CDR2 SASEGT. This chain's CDR3 is CASSYELRGGYTF. CDR3 nucleotides: TGTGCCAGCAGTTACGAACTGCGAGGAGGCTACACCTTC.

This clonotype showed up many times. The CDR3 here is CASSEMGPYEQYF. The CDR3 coding sequence is TGTGCCAGCAGTGAAATGGGACCCTACGAGCAGTACTTC. This chain links TRBV6-1 with TRBJ2-7; D could derive from TRBD1 or TRBD2 (5 bases each). Looked up from germline, CDR1 is MNHNS and CDR2 is SASEGT. The germline V and J ends were trimmed by 2 bases and 2 bases, with 7 bases remaining between them. The CDR3 extends over 13 amino acids.

Relative to its sample, this clonotype is medium-sized. The chain uses TRBV7-9 and TRBJ1-6, with 12 bases aligning to TRBD1. Germline CDR1 is SEHNR and CDR2 is FQNEAQ (reference sequence). V shed 10 bases and J 9 bases; nucleotides not matched to a gene: 4. CDR3 length equals 13 residues. The CDR3 is CATQGQGASPLHF. CDR3 in DNA: TGTGCCACCCAGGGACAGGGGGCTTCACCCCTCCACTTT.

This clonotype is medium-sized. The V gene is TRBV5-1, the J gene TRBJ1-1, with D tentatively TRBD1 (5 bases). V dropped 6 bases and J dropped 1 base, with 13 bases sitting between them. In germline, CDR1 is SGHRS, CDR2 YFSETQ. The CDR3 totals 14 residues. For the CDR3, the DNA is TGCGCCAGCAACGAAGGGGTTGGGAACACTGAAGCTTTCTTT. This translates into CASNEGVGNTEAFF.

This clonotype was recorded a few times. The CDR3 DNA reads TGCAGTGCTAGGGGGGGGACAGGGTATTTTTATGGCTACACCTTC. Translated: CSARGGTGYFYGYTF. The gene calls are TRBV20-1 and TRBJ1-2; 9 positions match TRBD1. V shed 3 bases and J 5 bases; nucleotides not matched to a gene: 10. This CDR3 comprises 15 residues. CDR1 is DFQATT and CDR2 is SNEGSKA in the germline V gene (reference sequence).

In this sample, this clonotype is medium-sized. The chain carries TRBV18 and TRBJ2-7, with D maybe TRBD2 (5 bases). Germline V gene lookup returns CDR1 KGHSH and CDR2 LQKENI. The V end lost 4 bases, the J end lost 0 bases, and 10 bases lay between the germline ends. The CDR3 covers 14 residues. The CDR3 loop is CASSQDSRSYEQYF. The CDR3 DNA sequence: TGTGCCAGCTCACAGGACTCCCGCTCCTACGAGCAGTACTTC.

This clonotype was picked up a small number of times. This chain connects TRBV20-1 to TRBJ2-7; 10 bases align to TRBD2. Germline V gene sequence: CDR1 DFQATT, CDR2 SNEGSKA (reference sequence). V lost 6 bases, J lost 5 bases, and 13 bases stayed unmatched. The CDR3 spans 15 residues. CDR3 region: CSAPPLSGRNHEQYF. The CDR3 DNA reads TGCAGTGCACCACCCCTTAGCGGGAGGAACCACGAGCAGTACTTC.

This clonotype was recorded once. This chain joins TRBV3-1 and TRBJ2-1; no clear D gene. Trimming took off 2 bases at V and 12 bases at J, with 14 bases between the two ends. The CDR3 runs 13 residues. Germline CDR1 reads LGHDT; CDR2 reads YNNKEL (reference sequence). Here the CDR3 reads CASSQLTESGQFF. The CDR3 nucleotides read TGTGCCAGCAGCCAACTGACGGAGTCGGGGCAGTTCTTC.